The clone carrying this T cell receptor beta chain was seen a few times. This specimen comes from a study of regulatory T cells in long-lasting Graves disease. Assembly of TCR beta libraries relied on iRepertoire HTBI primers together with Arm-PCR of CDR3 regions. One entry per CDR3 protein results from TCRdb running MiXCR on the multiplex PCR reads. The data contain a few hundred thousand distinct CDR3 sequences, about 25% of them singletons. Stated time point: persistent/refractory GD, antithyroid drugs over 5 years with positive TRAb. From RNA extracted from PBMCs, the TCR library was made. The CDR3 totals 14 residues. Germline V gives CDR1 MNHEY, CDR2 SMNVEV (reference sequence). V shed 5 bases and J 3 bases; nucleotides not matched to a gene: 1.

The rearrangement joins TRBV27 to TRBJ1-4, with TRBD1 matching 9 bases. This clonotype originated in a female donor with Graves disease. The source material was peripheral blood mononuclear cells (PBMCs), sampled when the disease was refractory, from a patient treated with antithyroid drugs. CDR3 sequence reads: CASSHRGPNEKLFF. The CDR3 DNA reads TGTGCCAGCAGTCACAGGGGGCCTAATGAAAAACTGTTTTTT.